A selection of T cell receptor beta chains follows, all from one sample in a study of control samples from healthy donors and cancer patients. Measured with immunoSEQ multiplex PCR; TCRdb has only the in-frame clones, and not every one. This table lists some 180,000 clones. Sequences were obtained from blood. The source is a woman aged 25 to 39 in good health. Both conserved end residues are part of each CDR3. The order of the fields is CDR3 protein, CDR3 DNA, CDR3 length, D gene, V gene, J gene. D genes are given only for firm matches.

cdr3_aa: CASSVNRRDYGYTF
cdr3_nt: TGTGCCAGCAGTGTTAACAGGAGGGACTATGGCTACACCTTC
cdr3_length: 14
d_call: .
v_call: TRBV2
j_call: TRBJ1-2

cdr3_aa: CASSQVAGGTDTQYF
cdr3_nt: TGCGCCAGCAGCCAAGTAGCAGGGGGCACAGATACGCAGTATTTT
cdr3_length: 15
d_call: .
v_call: TRBV4-1
j_call: TRBJ2-3

cdr3_aa: CASSPGQGASYGYTF
cdr3_nt: TGCGCCAGCAGCCCAGGACAGGGGGCGAGCTATGGCTACACCTTC
cdr3_length: 15
d_call: TRBD1
v_call: TRBV4-3
j_call: TRBJ1-2

cdr3_aa: CASGSTLGRGYTEAFF
cdr3_nt: TGCGCCAGCGGTTCAACTCTTGGGAGGGGTTACACTGAAGCTTTCTTT
cdr3_length: 16
d_call: .
v_call: TRBV5-1
j_call: TRBJ1-1

cdr3_aa: CASSFSGGGEQYF
cdr3_nt: TGTGCCAGCAGCTTTAGCGGGGGTGGCGAGCAGTACTTC
cdr3_length: 13
d_call: TRBD2
v_call: TRBV3-1/TRBV3-2
j_call: TRBJ2-7

cdr3_aa: CAWRGGNALHF
cdr3_nt: TGTGCCTGGAGAGGAGGTAATGCCCTCCACTTT
cdr3_length: 11
d_call: .
v_call: TRBV30
j_call: TRBJ1-6

cdr3_aa: CSVLGYPYEQYF
cdr3_nt: TGCAGCGTGCTTGGGTACCCCTACGAGCAGTACTTC
cdr3_length: 12
d_call: .
v_call: TRBV29-1
j_call: TRBJ2-7

cdr3_aa: CASSRGGNTEAFF
cdr3_nt: TGTGCCAGCAGCCGAGGGGGGAACACTGAAGCTTTCTTT
cdr3_length: 13
d_call: .
v_call: TRBV9
j_call: TRBJ1-1

cdr3_aa: CASSLDYTEAFF
cdr3_nt: TGTGCCAGCAGTTTGGATTACACTGAAGCTTTCTTT
cdr3_length: 12
d_call: .
v_call: TRBV28
j_call: TRBJ1-1

cdr3_aa: CASSHSNRGAVKNIQYF
cdr3_nt: TGTGCCAGCAGTCACTCAAACAGGGGCGCCGTCAAAAACATTCAGTACTTC
cdr3_length: 17
d_call: TRBD1
v_call: TRBV28
j_call: TRBJ2-4

cdr3_aa: CASSLAIGLNYEQYF
cdr3_nt: TGTGCTAGCAGCTTAGCGATAGGGCTGAACTACGAGCAGTACTTC
cdr3_length: 15
d_call: .
v_call: TRBV7-7
j_call: TRBJ2-7

cdr3_aa: CASSQDPRWSGYTF
cdr3_nt: TGTGCCAGCAGCCAAGATCCCAGGTGGAGTGGCTACACCTTC
cdr3_length: 14
d_call: .
v_call: TRBV3-1/TRBV3-2
j_call: TRBJ1-2

cdr3_aa: CASSPGAAGYTF
cdr3_nt: TGTGCCAGCAGTCCGGGGGCGGCTGGCTACACCTTC
cdr3_length: 12
d_call: .
v_call: TRBV12-3/TRBV12-4
j_call: TRBJ1-2

cdr3_aa: CASSWGVSGAGIQYF
cdr3_nt: TGCGCCAGCAGCTGGGGGGTCAGCGGGGCCGGCATTCAGTACTTC
cdr3_length: 15
d_call: TRBD2
v_call: TRBV5-1
j_call: TRBJ2-4

cdr3_aa: CASSVSSWGNNEQYF
cdr3_nt: TGTGCCAGCAGCGTCTCGAGTTGGGGTAATAACGAGCAGTACTTC
cdr3_length: 15
d_call: .
v_call: TRBV9
j_call: TRBJ2-7

cdr3_aa: CASNYQGGNEQFF
cdr3_nt: TGTGCCAGCAATTACCAGGGTGGTAATGAGCAGTTCTTC
cdr3_length: 13
d_call: .
v_call: TRBV19
j_call: TRBJ2-1

cdr3_aa: CASSQGWGSGGNQPQHF
cdr3_nt: TGCGCCAGCAGCCAAGGGTGGGGGTCGGGTGGCAATCAGCCCCAGCATTTT
cdr3_length: 17
d_call: .
v_call: TRBV4-1
j_call: TRBJ1-5

cdr3_aa: CASSPRGGRQGGETQYF
cdr3_nt: TGTGCCAGCAGCCCCCGTGGAGGGAGACAGGGTGGAGAGACCCAGTACTTC
cdr3_length: 17
d_call: .
v_call: TRBV9
j_call: TRBJ2-5

cdr3_aa: CASSLGWGQPQHF
cdr3_nt: TGCGCCAGCAGCTTGGGATGGGGACAGCCCCAGCATTTT
cdr3_length: 13
d_call: .
v_call: TRBV5-1
j_call: TRBJ1-5

cdr3_aa: CSAEDKVSYNEQFF
cdr3_nt: TGCAGCGCCGAGGACAAAGTCTCCTACAATGAGCAGTTCTTC
cdr3_length: 14
d_call: .
v_call: TRBV29-1
j_call: TRBJ2-1

cdr3_aa: CASSRTLGNTEAFF
cdr3_nt: TGTGCCAGCAGCCGAACTCTTGGGAACACTGAAGCTTTCTTT
cdr3_length: 14
d_call: .
v_call: TRBV14
j_call: TRBJ1-1

cdr3_aa: CASSVEGTSESDTQYF
cdr3_nt: TGTGCCAGCAGCGTAGAAGGGACTAGCGAGTCAGATACGCAGTATTTT
cdr3_length: 16
d_call: TRBD2
v_call: TRBV9
j_call: TRBJ2-3

cdr3_aa: CASSYLGRSANYGYTF
cdr3_nt: TGTGCCAGCAGTTACTTAGGACGGTCAGCTAACTATGGCTACACCTTC
cdr3_length: 16
d_call: .
v_call: TRBV6-6
j_call: TRBJ1-2

cdr3_aa: CASSPADNQPQHF
cdr3_nt: TGTGCCAGCAGCCCGGCAGACAATCAGCCCCAGCATTTT
cdr3_length: 13
d_call: .
v_call: TRBV3-1/TRBV3-2
j_call: TRBJ1-5

cdr3_aa: CASRRASSILALSF
cdr3_nt: TGTGCCAGTAGGAGGGCAAGCTCCATATTGGCGCTTTCCTTC
cdr3_length: 14
d_call: .
v_call: TRBV19
j_call: TRBJ1-2

cdr3_aa: CASSYSGGGAGETQYF
cdr3_nt: TGTGCCAGCAGTTACTCTGGCGGGGGGGCCGGGGAGACCCAGTACTTC
cdr3_length: 16
d_call: TRBD2
v_call: TRBV6-5
j_call: TRBJ2-5

cdr3_aa: CASSSRQGSYEQYF
cdr3_nt: TGTGCCAGCAGCTCAAGACAGGGCTCCTACGAGCAGTACTTC
cdr3_length: 14
d_call: TRBD1
v_call: TRBV7-2
j_call: TRBJ2-7

cdr3_aa: CAWRSQGNYGYTF
cdr3_nt: TGTGCCTGGAGAAGCCAGGGCAACTATGGCTACACCTTC
cdr3_length: 13
d_call: .
v_call: TRBV30
j_call: TRBJ1-2